This TCR beta chain is from a study of OX40 agonist ivuxolimab in advanced cancers. About the study: The dose-escalation cohort had hepatocellular carcinoma, melanoma, renal cell or head and neck cancer. Study results and caveats: Expanded peripheral T cell antigen specificity was not determined.

With baseline, cycle 4 day 1, and cycle 7 day 1 as timepoints, blood was sampled. In the case of this clone: Its antigen is as yet unknown.

Here immunoSEQ multiplex PCR was the method, and the copy in TCRdb shows in-frame clones only, minus some. This sample carries approximately 76,000 clones, about 89% of them seen once, and the ten largest clones take 13%. Source: CD4+ or CD8+ T cells sorted from blood, taken in a trial of the OX40 agonist ivuxolimab. The receptor was derived from an adult with an advanced solid tumor such as melanoma, head and neck, liver or kidney cancer.

CDR3 bases: TGTGCCAGCAGCCTTCACGGAGGGGGCTCGACCGGGGAGCTGTTTTTT. Translating gives CASSLHGGGSTGELFF. This chain connects TRBV14 to TRBJ2-2, with D possibly matching TRBD1 (7 bases). Germline V gives CDR1 SGHDN, CDR2 FVKESK. Trimming took 4 bases from V and 5 from J, leaving 17 bases between them. This CDR3 spans 16 amino acids. Full variable domain (outside the CDR3, taken from reference TRBV14 and TRBJ2-2): EAGVTQFPSHSVIEKGQTVTLRCDPISGHDNLYWYRRVMGKEIKFLLHFVKESKQDESGMPNNRFLAERTGGTYSTLKVQPAELEDSGVYFCASSLHGGGSTGELFFGEGSRLTVL.